This TCR beta chain is from a study of cytomegalovirus exposure and HLA in healthy donors. This clone was detected a few times. The study ran its PCR with 60 Vbeta and 13 Jbeta primers. Clones were read by immunoSEQ multiplex PCR, and TCRdb kept only the in-frame ones, dropping some. This sample carries about 180,000 clones, just over 75% of them seen once, and the ten largest clones take more than 3%. J gave up 4 bases and V 3 bases, and 10 bases lay outside the gene matches. The CDR3 has 18 amino acids. The germline V gene encodes CDR1 LNHDA and CDR2 SQIVND (reference sequence). The sample consisted of PBMCs. The chain uses TRBV19 and TRBJ1-3; 12 bases are shared with TRBD1. The TCR sequence derives from a woman aged 55-69 years in good health and CMV-seropositive. This CDR3 is CASSIPGQGAVGGNTIYF. Written as DNA, the CDR3 is TGTGCCAGTAGTATCCCGGGACAGGGGGCTGTGGGAGGAAACACCATATATTTT.